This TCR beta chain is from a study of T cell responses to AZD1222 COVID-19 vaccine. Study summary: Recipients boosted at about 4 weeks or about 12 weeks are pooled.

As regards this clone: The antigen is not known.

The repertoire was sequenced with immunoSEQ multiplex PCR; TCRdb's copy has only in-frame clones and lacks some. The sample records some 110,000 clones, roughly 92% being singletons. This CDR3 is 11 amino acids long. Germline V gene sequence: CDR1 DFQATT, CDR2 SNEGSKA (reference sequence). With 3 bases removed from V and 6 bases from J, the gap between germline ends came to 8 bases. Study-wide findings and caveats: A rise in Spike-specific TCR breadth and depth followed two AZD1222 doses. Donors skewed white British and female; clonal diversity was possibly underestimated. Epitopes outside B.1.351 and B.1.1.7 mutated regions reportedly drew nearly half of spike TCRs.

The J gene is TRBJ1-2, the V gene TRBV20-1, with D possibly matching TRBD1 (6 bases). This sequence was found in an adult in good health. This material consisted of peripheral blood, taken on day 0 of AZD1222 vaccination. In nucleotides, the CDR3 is TGCAGTGCTAGTCGACAGGATGGCTACACCTTC. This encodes CSASRQDGYTF.